A single sample is the source of the 18 T cell receptor beta chains below, sequenced in a study of shared clonotypes between healthy human individuals. The table came from immunoSEQ multiplex PCR; TCRdb's copy has only in-frame clones and leaves some out. The sample holds millions of clones; around nine tenths are singletons and the top ten take roughly 0.14%. The sequenced sample was naive CD4+ T cells sorted from blood. Subset in this sample: CD45RA+ positively selected. All receptors come from a man between 18 and 35 years old in good health.

V gene TRBV5-6 combines with J gene TRBJ2-1; 7 nucleotides match TRBD2. V trimming: 0 bases; J trimming: 8 bases; junction bases outside the gene matches: 5. Germline loops: CDR1 SGHDT, CDR2 YYEEEE. This CDR3 has 14 amino acids. The CDR3 loop is CASSLVTSQYEQFF. As DNA, the CDR3 is TGTGCCAGCAGCTTGGTGACTAGCCAGTATGAGCAGTTCTTC.

CDR3 residues: CASSFGTGVEAFF. The DNA of the CDR3 is TGTGCCAGCAGCTTTGGGACAGGAGTCGAAGCTTTCTTT. The rearrangement joins TRBV11-2 to TRBJ1-1; 8 nucleotides match TRBD1. J gave up 8 bases and V 3 bases, and 5 bases lay outside the gene matches. The CDR3 sequence is 13 residues long. Germline V gene data show CDR1 as SGHAT and CDR2 as FQNNGV.

This sequence joins TRBV7-2 and TRBJ1-4; D unclear. V was clipped by 1 base and J by 8 bases, with 11 bases between them. This CDR3 comprises 14 residues. Per germline, CDR1 SGHTA and CDR2 FQGNSA. The CDR3 loop reads CASSLGQAGEKLFF. The CDR3 DNA sequence: TGTGCCAGCAGCTTAGGTCAGGCTGGAGAAAAACTGTTTTTT. The complete variable domain, with remaining parts taken from reference TRBV7-2 and TRBJ1-4, reads GAGVSQSPSNKVTEKGKDVELRCDPISGHTALYWYRQSLGQGLEFLIYFQGNSAPDKSGLPSDRFSAERTGGSVSTLTIQRTQQEDSAVYLCASSLGQAGEKLFFGSGTQLSVL.

This clone was picked up one time. The V and J genes are TRBV20-1 and TRBJ2-6; D may be TRBD2 (5 bases). The germline V gene encodes CDR1 DFQATT and CDR2 SNEGSKA (reference sequence). V was pared by 7 bases and J by 13 bases, with 14 bases between. There are 11 residues in the CDR3. The CDR3 loop reads CSVTDWPVLTF. DNA of the CDR3: TGCAGTGTTACGGACTGGCCGGTCCTGACTTTC.

CDR3 nucleotide sequence: TGTGCCAGCTGGGGGACAGGGACTAACTATGGCTACACCTTC. As protein: CASWGTGTNYGYTF. The chain recombines TRBV6-1 with TRBJ1-2; 9 nucleotides line up with TRBD1. The CDR3 has 14 residues. The V gene end was trimmed by 8 bases and the J gene end by 0 bases; junction bases not matched to a gene: 4. Germline V gene data show CDR1 as MNHNS and CDR2 as SASEGT.

J is TRBJ2-1 and V is TRBV7-2, with D possibly TRBD2 on 5 matching bases. Between the trimmed V and J ends, which lost 5 bases and 4 bases, there was a span of 12 bases. CDR3 length equals 14 residues. CDR1 is SGHTA, CDR2 FQGNSA, per germline. Here the CDR3 DNA reads TGTGCCAGCAGCACCCCCGGGGATTACAATGAGCAGTTCTTC. Translating gives CASSTPGDYNEQFF.

The J gene is TRBJ1-5, the V gene TRBV12-5, with TRBD1 matching over 9 bases. This CDR3 spans 14 amino acids. Trimming took 5 bases from V and 4 from J; bases not matched to a gene: 3. Per germline, CDR1 LGHNT and CDR2 FRNRAP. CDR3: CASGPGQGNQPQHF. For the CDR3, the DNA is TGTGCTAGTGGTCCGGGACAGGGAAATCAGCCCCAGCATTTT.

This clone was seen more than once but under ten times. Other nucleotide sequences from this sample produce the same CDR3. This chain uses TRBV5-1 with TRBJ2-2; no clear D. This CDR3 is 12 amino acids long. Between the trimmed V and J ends, which lost 0 bases and 7 bases, there was a span of 4 bases. Germline V gene data show CDR1 as SGHRS and CDR2 as YFSETQ. CDR3 sequence reads: CASSLGGGELFF. The CDR3 DNA sequence: TGCGCCAGCAGCTTGGGAGGCGGGGAGCTGTTTTTT.

The V gene is TRBV5-1, the J gene TRBJ1-3, with D unresolved. CDR1 is SGHRS and CDR2 is YFSETQ in the germline V gene. Trimming took 0 bases from V and 0 from J, leaving 10 bases between them. This CDR3 is built from 16 residues. Written as DNA, the CDR3 is TGCGCCAGCAGCTTGGAGAGGGTCCTCTCTGGAAACACCATATATTTT. It translates to CASSLERVLSGNTIYF.

For this clone: The sample contains more than one DNA sequence encoding this CDR3. The J gene is TRBJ1-3, the V gene TRBV30; no firm D call. CDR1 and CDR2 (germline): GTSNPN, SVGIG (reference sequence). The CDR3 loop spans 15 amino acids. Trimming cost V 0 bases and J 5 bases, with 14 bases left between them. This CDR3 reads CAWSVLGTGRNTIYF. Here the CDR3 DNA reads TGTGCCTGGAGTGTTTTGGGAACTGGGAGAAACACCATATATTTT. The complete variable domain, with remaining parts taken from reference TRBV30 and TRBJ1-3, reads SQTIHQWPATLVQPVGSPLSLECTVEGTSNPNLYWYRQAAGRGLQLLFYSVGIGQISSEVPQNLSASRPQDRQFILSSKKLLLSDSGFYLCAWSVLGTGRNTIYFGEGSWLTVV.

The rearrangement joins TRBV19 to TRBJ1-2; a possible D gene is TRBD1 (5 bases). V was trimmed by 0 bases and J by 3 bases, leaving 11 bases between them. Germline lookup yields CDR1 LNHDA and CDR2 SQIVND (reference sequence). This CDR3 contains 15 residues. CDR3 residues: CASSIEGGTHYGYTF. CDR3 DNA sequence: TGTGCCAGTAGTATAGAGGGAGGGACCCACTATGGCTACACCTTC.

The CDR3 DNA reads as TGTGCCAGCAGCTCCGGGACGGCGTTTTACGAGCAGTACTTC. This sequence encodes CASSSGTAFYEQYF. The chain links TRBV7-8 to TRBJ2-7, with D perhaps being TRBD1 or TRBD2 (5 bases each). The V gene lost 4 bases and the J gene lost 4 bases, with 14 bases spanning the gap. Germline CDR1 SGHVS, CDR2 FQNEAQ. The CDR3 spans 14 residues.

The chain couples TRBV6-1 to TRBJ2-7; D might be TRBD2 (5 bases). Germline lookup yields CDR1 MNHNS and CDR2 SASEGT. V lost 4 bases and J lost 6, with 7 bases in between. The CDR3 spans 11 residues. CDR3 DNA sequence: TGTGCCAGCAGTGTAGAGGGCGAGCAGTACTTC. It codes for CASSVEGEQYF.

CDR3 in DNA: TGTGCCAGCAGCTTAATGGAGGGCAATCAGCCCCAGCATTTT. Translated: CASSLMEGNQPQHF. This chain joins TRBV5-6 and TRBJ1-5; D is unresolved. V shed 2 bases and J shed 2 bases, with 8 bases lying between them. This CDR3 comprises 14 residues. The germline CDR1 and CDR2 sequences are SGHDT and YYEEEE.

V and J are TRBV27 and TRBJ2-7, with unresolved D. Germline assignment: CDR1 MNHEY and CDR2 SMNVEV (reference sequence). V lost 0 bases and J lost 3, with 15 bases in between. CDR3 size: 16 residues. The CDR3: CASSLSGLVFSYEQYF. In DNA, the CDR3 is TGTGCCAGCAGTTTATCGGGCTTAGTTTTCAGCTACGAGCAGTACTTC.

This rearrangement joins TRBV7-2 to TRBJ2-1; 7 bases are a match to TRBD1. The CDR3 runs 14 residues. In germline, CDR1 is SGHTA, CDR2 FQGNSA. Trimming cost V 5 bases and J 4 bases; bases outside gene matches: 5. CDR3 in amino acids: CASSRGQVYNEQFF. Here the CDR3 DNA reads TGTGCCAGCAGCCGTGGACAGGTGTACAATGAGCAGTTCTTC. Based on the CDR3 plus reference TRBV7-2 and TRBJ2-1, the full variable domain is GAGVSQSPSNKVTEKGKDVELRCDPISGHTALYWYRQSLGQGLEFLIYFQGNSAPDKSGLPSDRFSAERTGGSVSTLTIQRTQQEDSAVYLCASSRGQVYNEQFFGPGTRLTVL.

The J gene is TRBJ2-3, the V gene TRBV9; 14 bases fit TRBD2. V gave up 4 bases and J gave up 3 bases; unmatched junction bases: 4. Germline CDR1 reads SGDLS; CDR2 reads YYNGEE. The CDR3 has 16 amino acids. CDR3 DNA sequence: TGTGCCAGCAGCAAGGGACTAGCGGGGGAAACAGATACGCAGTATTTT. Residues: CASSKGLAGETDTQYF.

V usage is TRBV19 and J usage is TRBJ1-3; 8 bases align to TRBD1. Trimming at V came to 8 bases and at J to 4 bases, leaving 10 bases not matched to a gene. Germline V CDR1 and CDR2: LNHDA, SQIVND (reference sequence). This CDR3 comprises 15 residues. The CDR3 DNA is TGTGCCAGTCGACCGGACAGGGCGTTGGGAAACACCATATATTTT. It translates to CASRPDRALGNTIYF. Full variable domain (missing parts from reference TRBV19 and TRBJ1-3): DGGITQSPKYLFRKEGQNVTLSCEQNLNHDAMYWYRQDPGQGLRLIYYSQIVNDFQKGDIAEGYSVSREKKESFPLTVTSAQKNPTAFYLCASRPDRALGNTIYFGEGSWLTVV.